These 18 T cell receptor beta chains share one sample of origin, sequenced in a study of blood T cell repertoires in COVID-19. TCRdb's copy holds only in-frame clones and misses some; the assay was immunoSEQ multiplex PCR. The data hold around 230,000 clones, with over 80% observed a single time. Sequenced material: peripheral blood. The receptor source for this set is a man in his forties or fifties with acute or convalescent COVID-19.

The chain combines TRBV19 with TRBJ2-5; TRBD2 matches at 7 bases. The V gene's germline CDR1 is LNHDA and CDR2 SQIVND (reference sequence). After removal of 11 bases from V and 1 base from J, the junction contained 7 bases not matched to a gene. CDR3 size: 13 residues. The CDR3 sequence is CASEGRGQETQYF. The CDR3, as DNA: TGTGCCTCAGAGGGGAGGGGCCAAGAGACCCAGTACTTC.

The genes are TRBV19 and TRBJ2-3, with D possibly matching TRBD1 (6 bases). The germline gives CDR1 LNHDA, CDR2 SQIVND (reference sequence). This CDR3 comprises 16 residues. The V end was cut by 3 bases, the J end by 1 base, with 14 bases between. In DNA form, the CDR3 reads TGTGCCAGTAGTATGACACAGGGTAGCGGCACAGATACGCAGTATTTT. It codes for CASSMTQGSGTDTQYF.

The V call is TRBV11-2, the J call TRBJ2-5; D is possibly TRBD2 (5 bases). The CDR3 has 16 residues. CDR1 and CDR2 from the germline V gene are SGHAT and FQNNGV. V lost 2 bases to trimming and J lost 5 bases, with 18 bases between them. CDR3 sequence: CASSLTASGARETQYF. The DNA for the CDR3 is TGTGCCAGCAGCTTAACAGCGAGCGGAGCAAGGGAGACCCAGTACTTC.

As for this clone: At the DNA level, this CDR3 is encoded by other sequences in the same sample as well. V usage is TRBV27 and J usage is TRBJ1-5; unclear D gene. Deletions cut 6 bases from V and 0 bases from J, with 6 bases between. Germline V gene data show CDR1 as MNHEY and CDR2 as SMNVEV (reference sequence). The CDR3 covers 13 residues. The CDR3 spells CASRLYSNQPQHF. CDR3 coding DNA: TGTGCCAGCAGATTGTATAGCAATCAGCCCCAGCATTTT.

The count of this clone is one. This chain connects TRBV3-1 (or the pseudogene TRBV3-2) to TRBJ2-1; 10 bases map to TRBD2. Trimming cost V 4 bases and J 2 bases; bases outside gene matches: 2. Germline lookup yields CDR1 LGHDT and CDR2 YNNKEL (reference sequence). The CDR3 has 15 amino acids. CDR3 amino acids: CASSPTSGAYNEQFF. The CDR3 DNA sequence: TGTGCCAGCAGCCCAACTAGCGGGGCCTACAATGAGCAGTTCTTC.

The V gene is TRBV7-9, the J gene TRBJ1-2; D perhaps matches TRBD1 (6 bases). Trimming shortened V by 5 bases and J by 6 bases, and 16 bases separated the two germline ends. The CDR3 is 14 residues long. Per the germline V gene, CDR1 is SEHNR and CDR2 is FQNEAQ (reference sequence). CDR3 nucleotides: TGTGCCAGCAGCCCGGGGGGGGCGCGGGATGGCTACACCTTC. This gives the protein CASSPGGARDGYTF.

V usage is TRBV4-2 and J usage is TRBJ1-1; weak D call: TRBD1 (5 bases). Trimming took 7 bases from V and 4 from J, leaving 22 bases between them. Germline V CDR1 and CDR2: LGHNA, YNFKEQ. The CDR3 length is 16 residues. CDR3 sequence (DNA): TGTGCCAGCACCCACGATTGGGGCGGGAGGGGCACTGAAGCTTTCTTT. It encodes CASTHDWGGRGTEAFF.

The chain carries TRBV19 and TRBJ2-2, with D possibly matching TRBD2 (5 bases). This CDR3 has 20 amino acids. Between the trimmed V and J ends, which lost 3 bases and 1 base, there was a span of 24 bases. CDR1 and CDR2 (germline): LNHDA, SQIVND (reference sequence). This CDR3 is CASSMTLITLAILNTGELFF. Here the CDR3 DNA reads TGTGCCAGTAGTATGACCCTAATTACTCTAGCAATCTTGAACACCGGGGAGCTGTTTTTT.

CDR3 in DNA: TGTGCCAGCAGCTTTCGGGGGGCGAACGAGCAGTACTTC. Protein product: CASSFRGANEQYF. V is TRBV11-1 and J is TRBJ2-7, with a tentative D call TRBD2 (7 bases). CDR3 length: 13 residues. The V gene lost 3 bases and the J gene lost 5 bases, with 11 bases spanning the gap. The germline CDR1 and CDR2 sequences are SGHAT and FQDESV (reference sequence).

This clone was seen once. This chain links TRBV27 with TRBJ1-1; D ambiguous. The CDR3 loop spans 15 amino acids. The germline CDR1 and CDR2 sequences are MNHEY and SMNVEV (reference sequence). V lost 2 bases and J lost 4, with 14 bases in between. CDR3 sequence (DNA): TGTGCCAGCAGTTTAACCCCGGACTGGACCACTGAAGCTTTCTTT. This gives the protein CASSLTPDWTTEAFF.

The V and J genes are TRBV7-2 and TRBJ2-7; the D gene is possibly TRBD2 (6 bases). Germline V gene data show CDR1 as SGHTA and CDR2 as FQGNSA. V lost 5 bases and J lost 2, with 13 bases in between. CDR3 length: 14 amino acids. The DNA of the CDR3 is TGTGCCAGCAGCGGTAGCGGCTCCACCTACGAGCAGTACTTC. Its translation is CASSGSGSTYEQYF.

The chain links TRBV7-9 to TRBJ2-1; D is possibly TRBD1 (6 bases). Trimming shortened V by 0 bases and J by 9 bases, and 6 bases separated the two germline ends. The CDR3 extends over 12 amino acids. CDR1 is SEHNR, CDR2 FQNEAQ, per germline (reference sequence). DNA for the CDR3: TGTGCCAGCAGCTTAGCACAGGGTGAGCAGTTCTTC. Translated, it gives CASSLAQGEQFF.

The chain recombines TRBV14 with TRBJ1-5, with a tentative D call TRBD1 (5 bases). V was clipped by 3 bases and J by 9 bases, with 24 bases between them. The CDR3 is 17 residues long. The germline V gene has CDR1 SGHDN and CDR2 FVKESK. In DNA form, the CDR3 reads TGTGCCAGCAGCCATCCTCGACAGATAACATCGCTTCTGCCCCAGCATTTT. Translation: CASSHPRQITSLLPQHF. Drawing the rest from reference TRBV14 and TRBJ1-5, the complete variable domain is EAGVTQFPSHSVIEKGQTVTLRCDPISGHDNLYWYRRVMGKEIKFLLHFVKESKQDESGMPNNRFLAERTGGTYSTLKVQPAELEDSGVYFCASSHPRQITSLLPQHFGDGTRLSIL.

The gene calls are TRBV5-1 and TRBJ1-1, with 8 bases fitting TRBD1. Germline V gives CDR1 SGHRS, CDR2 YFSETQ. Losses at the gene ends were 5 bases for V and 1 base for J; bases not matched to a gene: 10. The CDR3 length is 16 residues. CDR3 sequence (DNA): TGCGCCAGCAGGGCAAGCAGGGGGCCAGGGAACACTGAAGCTTTCTTT. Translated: CASRASRGPGNTEAFF.

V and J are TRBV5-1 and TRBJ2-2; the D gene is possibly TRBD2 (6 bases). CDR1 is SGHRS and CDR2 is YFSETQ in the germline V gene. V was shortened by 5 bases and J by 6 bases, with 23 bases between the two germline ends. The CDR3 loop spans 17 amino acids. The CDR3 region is CASRPSSPLGGPGELFF. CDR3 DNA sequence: TGCGCCAGCAGGCCATCTTCGCCCCTTGGAGGGCCCGGGGAGCTGTTTTTT.

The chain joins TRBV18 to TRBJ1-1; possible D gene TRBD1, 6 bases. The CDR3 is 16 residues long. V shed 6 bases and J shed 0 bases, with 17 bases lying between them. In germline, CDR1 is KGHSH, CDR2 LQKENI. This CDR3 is CASSPTRTAMNTEAFF. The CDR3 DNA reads TGTGCCAGCTCTCCTACTAGGACAGCAATGAACACTGAAGCTTTCTTT.

CDR3 bases: TGTGCCAGCAGCTTACGGGGAGATGGCTACACCTTC. This gives the protein CASSLRGDGYTF. V usage is TRBV7-2 and J usage is TRBJ1-2; D is undetermined. Per the germline V gene, CDR1 is SGHTA and CDR2 is FQGNSA. Trimming shortened V by 2 bases and J by 6 bases, and 7 bases separated the two germline ends. This CDR3 region has 12 residues.

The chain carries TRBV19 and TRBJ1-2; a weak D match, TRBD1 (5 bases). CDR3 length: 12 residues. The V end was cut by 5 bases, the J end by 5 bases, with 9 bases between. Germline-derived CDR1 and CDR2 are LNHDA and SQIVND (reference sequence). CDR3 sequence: CASSAGGYGYTF. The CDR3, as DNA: TGTGCCAGTAGTGCCGGGGGTTATGGCTACACCTTC.